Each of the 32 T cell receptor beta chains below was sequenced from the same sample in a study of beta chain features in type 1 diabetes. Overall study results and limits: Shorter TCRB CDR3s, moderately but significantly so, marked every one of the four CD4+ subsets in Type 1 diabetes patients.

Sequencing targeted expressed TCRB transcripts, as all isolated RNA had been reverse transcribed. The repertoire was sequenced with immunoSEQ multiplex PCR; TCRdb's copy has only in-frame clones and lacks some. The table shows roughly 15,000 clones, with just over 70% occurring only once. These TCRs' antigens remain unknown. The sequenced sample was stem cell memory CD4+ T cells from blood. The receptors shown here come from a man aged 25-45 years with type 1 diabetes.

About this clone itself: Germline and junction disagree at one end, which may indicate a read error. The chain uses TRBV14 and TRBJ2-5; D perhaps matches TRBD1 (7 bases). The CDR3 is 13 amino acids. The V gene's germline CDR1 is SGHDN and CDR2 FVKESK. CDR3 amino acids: CASSQDWGQRRDF. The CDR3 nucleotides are TGTGCCAGCAGCCAAGATTGGGGACAGCGGAGGGACTTC.

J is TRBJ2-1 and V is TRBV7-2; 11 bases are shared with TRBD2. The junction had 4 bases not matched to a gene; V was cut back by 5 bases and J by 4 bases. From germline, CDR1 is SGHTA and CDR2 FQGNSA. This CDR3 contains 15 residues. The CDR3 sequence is CASSPIAGGYNEQFF. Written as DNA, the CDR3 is TGTGCCAGCAGCCCAATAGCGGGGGGGTACAATGAGCAGTTCTTC. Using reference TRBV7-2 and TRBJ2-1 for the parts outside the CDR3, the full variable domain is GAGVSQSPSNKVTEKGKDVELRCDPISGHTALYWYRQSLGQGLEFLIYFQGNSAPDKSGLPSDRFSAERTGGSVSTLTIQRTQQEDSAVYLCASSPIAGGYNEQFFGPGTRLTVL.

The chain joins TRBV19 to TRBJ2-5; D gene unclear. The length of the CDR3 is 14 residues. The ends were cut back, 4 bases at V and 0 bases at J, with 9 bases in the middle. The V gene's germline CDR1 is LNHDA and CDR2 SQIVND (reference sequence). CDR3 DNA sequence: TGTGCCAGTAGTAACACAGCCCACCAAGAGACCCAGTACTTC. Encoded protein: CASSNTAHQETQYF.

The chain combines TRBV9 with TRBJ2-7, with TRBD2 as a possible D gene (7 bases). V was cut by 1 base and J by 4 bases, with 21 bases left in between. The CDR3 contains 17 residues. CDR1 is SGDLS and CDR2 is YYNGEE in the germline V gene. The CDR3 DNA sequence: TGTGCCAGCAGCGTATCACCGGGGGGCTCGTCTCAATACGAGCAGTACTTC. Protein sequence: CASSVSPGGSSQYEQYF.

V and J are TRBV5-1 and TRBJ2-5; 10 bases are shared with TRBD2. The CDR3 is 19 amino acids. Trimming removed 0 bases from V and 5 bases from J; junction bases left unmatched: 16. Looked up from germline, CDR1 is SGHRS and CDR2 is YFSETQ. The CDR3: CASSLVVAGGPWALETQYF. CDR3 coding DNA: TGCGCCAGCAGCTTGGTGGTAGCGGGGGGCCCCTGGGCATTGGAGACCCAGTACTTC.

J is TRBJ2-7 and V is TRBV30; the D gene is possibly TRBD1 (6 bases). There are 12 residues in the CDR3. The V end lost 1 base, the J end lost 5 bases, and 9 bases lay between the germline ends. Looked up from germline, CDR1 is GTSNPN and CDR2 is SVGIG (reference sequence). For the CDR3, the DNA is TGTGCCTGGAGTGCCCAGGGGAACGAGCAGTACTTC. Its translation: CAWSAQGNEQYF.

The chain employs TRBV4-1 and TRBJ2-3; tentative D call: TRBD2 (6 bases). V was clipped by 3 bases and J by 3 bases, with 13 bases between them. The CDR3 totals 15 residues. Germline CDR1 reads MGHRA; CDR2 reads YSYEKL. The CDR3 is CASSHPGRSTDTQYF. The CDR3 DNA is TGCGCCAGCAGCCACCCCGGGAGAAGTACAGATACGCAGTATTTT.

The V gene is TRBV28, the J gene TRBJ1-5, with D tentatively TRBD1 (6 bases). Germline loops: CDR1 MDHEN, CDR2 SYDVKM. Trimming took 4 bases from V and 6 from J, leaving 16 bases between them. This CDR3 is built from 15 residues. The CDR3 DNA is TGTGCCAGCAGTTCGTCCCGGGACACCAGTCAGCCCCAGCATTTT. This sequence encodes CASSSSRDTSQPQHF.

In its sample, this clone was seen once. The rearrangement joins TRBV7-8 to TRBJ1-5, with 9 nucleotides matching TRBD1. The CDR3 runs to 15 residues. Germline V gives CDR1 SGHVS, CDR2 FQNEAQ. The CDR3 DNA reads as TGTGCTTGTGGGACAGGGATTATGGGCAATCAGCCCCAGCATTTT. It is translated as CACGTGIMGNQPQHF. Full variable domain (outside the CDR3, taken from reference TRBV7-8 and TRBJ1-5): GAGVSQSPRYKVAKRGQDVALRCDPISGHVSLFWYQQALGQGPEFLTYFQNEAQLDKSGLPSDRFFAERPEGSVSTLKIQRTQQEDSAVYLCACGTGIMGNQPQHFGDGTRLSIL.

As DNA, the CDR3 is TGTGCCAGCAGCTTGAGGGAGAGTCCACCTAGCAGGGAAGCTTTCTTT. Protein: CASSLRESPPSREAFF. This rearrangement joins TRBV5-4 to TRBJ1-1; D is undetermined. V was trimmed by 1 base and J by 8 bases, leaving 21 bases between them. CDR3 length equals 16 residues. Germline V gene sequence: CDR1 SGHNT, CDR2 YYREEE (reference sequence).

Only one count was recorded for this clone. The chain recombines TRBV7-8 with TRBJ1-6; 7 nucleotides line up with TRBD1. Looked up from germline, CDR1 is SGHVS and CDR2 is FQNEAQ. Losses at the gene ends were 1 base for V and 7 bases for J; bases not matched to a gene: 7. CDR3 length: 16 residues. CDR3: CASSLVTGVPNSPLHF. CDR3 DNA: TGTGCCAGCAGCTTAGTTACAGGGGTTCCAAATTCACCCCTCCACTTT.

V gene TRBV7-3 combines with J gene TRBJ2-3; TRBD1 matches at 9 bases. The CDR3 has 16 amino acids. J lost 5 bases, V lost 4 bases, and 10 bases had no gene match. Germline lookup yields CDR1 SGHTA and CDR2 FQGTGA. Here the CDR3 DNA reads TGTGCCAGCAGCTCCCTCGGACAGGGGTTAGGAGATACGCAGTATTTT. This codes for CASSSLGQGLGDTQYF.

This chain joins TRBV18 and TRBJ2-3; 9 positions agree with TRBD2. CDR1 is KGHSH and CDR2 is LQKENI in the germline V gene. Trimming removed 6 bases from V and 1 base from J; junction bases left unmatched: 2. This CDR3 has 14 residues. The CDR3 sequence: CASSWTSGTDTQYF. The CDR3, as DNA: TGTGCCAGCTCCTGGACTAGCGGCACAGATACGCAGTATTTT.

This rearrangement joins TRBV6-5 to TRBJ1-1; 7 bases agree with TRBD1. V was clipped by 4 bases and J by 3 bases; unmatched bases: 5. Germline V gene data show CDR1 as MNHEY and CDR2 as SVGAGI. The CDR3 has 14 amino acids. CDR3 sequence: CASSSPGGYTEAFF. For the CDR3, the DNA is TGTGCCAGCAGTTCCCCAGGGGGGTACACTGAAGCTTTCTTT.

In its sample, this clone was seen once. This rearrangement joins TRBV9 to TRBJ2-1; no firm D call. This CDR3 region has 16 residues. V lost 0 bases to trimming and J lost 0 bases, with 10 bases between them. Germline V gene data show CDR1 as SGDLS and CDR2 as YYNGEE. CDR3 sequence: CASSVAGHSSYNEQFF. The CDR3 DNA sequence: TGTGCCAGCAGCGTAGCAGGTCATAGCTCCTACAATGAGCAGTTCTTC. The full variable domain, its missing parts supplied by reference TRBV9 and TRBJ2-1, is DSGVTQTPKHLITATGQRVTLRCSPRSGDLSVYWYQQSLDQGLQFLIQYYNGEERAKGNILERFSAQQFPDLHSELNLSSLELGDSALYFCASSVAGHSSYNEQFFGPGTRLTVL.

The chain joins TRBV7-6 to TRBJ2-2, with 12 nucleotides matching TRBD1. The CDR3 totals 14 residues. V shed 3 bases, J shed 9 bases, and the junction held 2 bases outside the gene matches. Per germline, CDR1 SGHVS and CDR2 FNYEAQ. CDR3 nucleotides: TGTGCCAGCAGCTTGGGACAGGGGGCAAGGGAGCTGTTTTTT. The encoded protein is CASSLGQGARELFF.

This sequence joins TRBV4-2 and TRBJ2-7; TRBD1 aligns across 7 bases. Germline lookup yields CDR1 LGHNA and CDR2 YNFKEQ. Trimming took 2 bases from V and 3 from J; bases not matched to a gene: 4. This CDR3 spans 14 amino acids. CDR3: CASSQPGTVYEQYF. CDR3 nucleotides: TGTGCCAGCAGCCAACCTGGGACAGTCTACGAGCAGTACTTC.

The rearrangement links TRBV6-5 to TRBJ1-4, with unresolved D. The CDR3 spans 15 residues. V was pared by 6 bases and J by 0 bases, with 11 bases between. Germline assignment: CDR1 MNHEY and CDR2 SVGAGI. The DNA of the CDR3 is TGTGCCAGCAGCCTCACAGCCGCAACTAATGAAAAACTGTTTTTT. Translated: CASSLTAATNEKLFF.

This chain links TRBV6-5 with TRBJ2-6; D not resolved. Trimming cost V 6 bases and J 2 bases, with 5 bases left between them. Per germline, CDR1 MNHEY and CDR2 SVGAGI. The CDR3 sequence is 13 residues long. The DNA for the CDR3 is TGTGCCAGCAGAGTAGCTGGGGCCAACGTCCTGACTTTC. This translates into CASRVAGANVLTF.

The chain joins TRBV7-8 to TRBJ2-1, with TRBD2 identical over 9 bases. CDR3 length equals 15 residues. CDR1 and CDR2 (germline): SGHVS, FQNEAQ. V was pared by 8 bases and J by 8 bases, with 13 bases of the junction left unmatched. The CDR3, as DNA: TGTGCCAGCCGGCTTGAAGCCGGCGGGGGGGATGAGCAGTTCTTC. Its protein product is CASRLEAGGGDEQFF.

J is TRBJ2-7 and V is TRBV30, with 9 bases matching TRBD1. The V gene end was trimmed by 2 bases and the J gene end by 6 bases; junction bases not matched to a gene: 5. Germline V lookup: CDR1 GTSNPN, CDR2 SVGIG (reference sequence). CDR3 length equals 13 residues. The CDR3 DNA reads TGTGCCTGGAGTTACAGGGGGCCGGGCGAGCAGTACTTC. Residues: CAWSYRGPGEQYF.

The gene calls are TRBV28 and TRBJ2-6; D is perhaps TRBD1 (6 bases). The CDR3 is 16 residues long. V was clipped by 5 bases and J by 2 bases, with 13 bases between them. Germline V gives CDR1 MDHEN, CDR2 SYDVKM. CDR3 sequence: CASSPGQTTGANVLTF. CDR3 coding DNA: TGTGCCAGCAGTCCTGGACAGACAACTGGGGCCAACGTCCTGACTTTC.

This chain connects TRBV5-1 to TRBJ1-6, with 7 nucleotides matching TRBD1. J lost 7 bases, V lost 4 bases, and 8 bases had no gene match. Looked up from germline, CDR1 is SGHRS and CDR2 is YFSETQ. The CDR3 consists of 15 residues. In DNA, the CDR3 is TGCGCCAGCAGCGCAGGACAGGTGGACAATTCACCCCTCCACTTT. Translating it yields CASSAGQVDNSPLHF.

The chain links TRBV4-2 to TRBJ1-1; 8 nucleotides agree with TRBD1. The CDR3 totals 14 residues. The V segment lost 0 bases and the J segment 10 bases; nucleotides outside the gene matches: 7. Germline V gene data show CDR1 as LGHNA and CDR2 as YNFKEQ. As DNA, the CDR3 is TGTGCCAGCAGCCAAGATCAGGACAGGGCTTTAGCTTTCTTT. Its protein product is CASSQDQDRALAFF.

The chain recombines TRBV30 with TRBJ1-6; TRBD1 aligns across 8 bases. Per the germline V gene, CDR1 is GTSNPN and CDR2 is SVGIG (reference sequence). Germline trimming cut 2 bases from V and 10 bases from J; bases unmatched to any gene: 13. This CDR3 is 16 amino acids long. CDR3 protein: CAWSTSGGRLRSPLHF. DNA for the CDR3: TGTGCCTGGAGTACATCAGGGGGCAGACTGCGATCACCCCTCCACTTT.

CDR3 sequence: CASSLGRGASVYYSSYEQYF. The CDR3, as DNA: TGTGCCAGCAGCTTAGGGCGGGGGGCTTCTGTATACTATAGCTCCTACGAGCAGTACTTC. The chain links TRBV7-8 to TRBJ2-7; 8 nucleotides align to TRBD2. The J segment lost 0 bases and the V segment lost 1 base, leaving 17 bases of the junction unmatched. There are 20 residues in the CDR3. From germline, CDR1 is SGHVS and CDR2 FQNEAQ.

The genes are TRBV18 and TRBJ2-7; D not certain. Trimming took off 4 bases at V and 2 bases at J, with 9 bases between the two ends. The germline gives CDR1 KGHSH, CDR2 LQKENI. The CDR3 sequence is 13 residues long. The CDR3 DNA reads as TGTGCCAGCTCACGGTACACCCCCTACGAGCAGTACTTC. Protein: CASSRYTPYEQYF.

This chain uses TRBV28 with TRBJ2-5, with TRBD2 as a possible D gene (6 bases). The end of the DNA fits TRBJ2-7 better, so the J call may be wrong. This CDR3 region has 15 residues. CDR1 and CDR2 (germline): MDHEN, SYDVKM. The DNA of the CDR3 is TGTGCCAGCAGTTTAATCGGGGGTGACATCCACGAGCAGTACTTC. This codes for CASSLIGGDIHEQYF.

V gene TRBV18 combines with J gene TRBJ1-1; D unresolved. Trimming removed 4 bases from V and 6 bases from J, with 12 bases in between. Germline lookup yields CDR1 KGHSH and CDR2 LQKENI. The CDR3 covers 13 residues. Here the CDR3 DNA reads TGTGCCAGCTCACACTCCGCCCCACCTGAAGCTTTCTTT. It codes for CASSHSAPPEAFF.

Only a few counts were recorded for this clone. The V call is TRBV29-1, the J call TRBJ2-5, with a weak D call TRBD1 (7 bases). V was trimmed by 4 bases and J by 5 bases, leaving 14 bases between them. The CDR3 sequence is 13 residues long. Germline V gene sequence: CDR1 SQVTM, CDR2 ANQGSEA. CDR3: CSVVEGAGETQYF. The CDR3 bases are TGCAGCGTTGTGGAGGGGGCCGGGGAGACCCAGTACTTC.

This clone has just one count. CDR3 region: CASSEVAQISSYGYTF. The CDR3 DNA follows: TGTGCCAGCAGTGAAGTGGCCCAGATTTCAAGTTATGGCTACACCTTC. This sequence joins TRBV2 and TRBJ1-2, with D unresolved. V was shortened by 1 base and J by 5 bases, with 17 bases between the two germline ends. From germline, CDR1 is SNHLY and CDR2 FYNNEI. The CDR3 runs to 16 residues.

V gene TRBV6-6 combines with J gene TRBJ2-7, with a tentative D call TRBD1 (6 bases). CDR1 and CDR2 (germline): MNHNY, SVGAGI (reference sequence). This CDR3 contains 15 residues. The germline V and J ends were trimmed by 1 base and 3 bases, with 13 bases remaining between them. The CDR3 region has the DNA TGTGCCAGCAGTTACTGGCAGGGGAGTATCTACGAGCAGTACTTC. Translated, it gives CASSYWQGSIYEQYF.